The clone carrying this TCR beta chain was found many times. Specified time point: newly diagnosed GD, antithyroid drugs for less than 3 months. There was RNA extracted from PBMCs, and the TCR library was made from it. Construction of the TCR beta libraries employed iRepertoire HTBI primers in conjunction with Arm-PCR of CDR3 regions. TCRdb itself ran the multiplex PCR reads through MiXCR, one entry per CDR3 protein. This sample has approximately 350,000 distinct CDR3 sequences, with approximately 10% found just once. The data belong to a study of regulatory T cells in long-lasting Graves disease. This CDR3 comprises 11 residues. The germline V gene has CDR1 MNHNS and CDR2 SASEGT. V lost 10 bases and J lost 6; bases outside the gene matches: 3. This same sample was also taken into another study, of T cells in Graves' hyperthyroidism and ophthalmopathy.

The chain couples TRBV6-1 to TRBJ2-3, with TRBD2 matching over 8 bases. The material was peripheral blood mononuclear cells (PBMCs), obtained at new diagnosis, from a patient treated with antithyroid drugs. This TCR was sampled from a woman aged 18 to 35 with Graves disease. CDR3 bases: TGTGCCATCGGGACTAGTGATACGCAGTATTTT. Translated: CAIGTSDTQYF.